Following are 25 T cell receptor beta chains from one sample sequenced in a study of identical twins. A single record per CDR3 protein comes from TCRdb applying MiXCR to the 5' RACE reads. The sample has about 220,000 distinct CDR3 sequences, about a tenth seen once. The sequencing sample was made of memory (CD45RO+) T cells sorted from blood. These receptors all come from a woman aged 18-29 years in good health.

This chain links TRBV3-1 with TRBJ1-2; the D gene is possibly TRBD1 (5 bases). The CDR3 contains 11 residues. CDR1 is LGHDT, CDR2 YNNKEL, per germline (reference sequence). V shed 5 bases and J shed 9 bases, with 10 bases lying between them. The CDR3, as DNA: TGTGCCAGCAGCGTTCAGGGTAGCTACACCTTC. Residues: CASSVQGSYTF.

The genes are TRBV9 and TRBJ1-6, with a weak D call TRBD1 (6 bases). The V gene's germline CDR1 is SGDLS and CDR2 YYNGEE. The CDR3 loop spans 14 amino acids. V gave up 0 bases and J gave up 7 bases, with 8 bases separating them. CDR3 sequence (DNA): TGTGCCAGCAGCGTAGTGGGGGGCAATTCACCCCTCCACTTT. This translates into CASSVVGGNSPLHF.

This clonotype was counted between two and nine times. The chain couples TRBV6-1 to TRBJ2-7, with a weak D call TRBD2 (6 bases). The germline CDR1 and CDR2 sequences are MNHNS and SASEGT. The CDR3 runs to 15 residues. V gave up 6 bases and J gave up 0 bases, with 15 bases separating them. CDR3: CASSRGPGGSYEQYF. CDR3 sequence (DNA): TGTGCCAGCAGCCGAGGTCCCGGGGGCTCCTACGAGCAGTACTTC.

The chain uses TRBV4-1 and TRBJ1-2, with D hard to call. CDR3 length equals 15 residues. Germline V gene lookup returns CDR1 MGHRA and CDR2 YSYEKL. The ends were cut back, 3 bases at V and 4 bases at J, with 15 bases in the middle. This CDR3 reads CASSHAAGESYGYTF. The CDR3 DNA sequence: TGCGCCAGCAGCCATGCGGCCGGGGAAAGCTATGGCTACACCTTC.

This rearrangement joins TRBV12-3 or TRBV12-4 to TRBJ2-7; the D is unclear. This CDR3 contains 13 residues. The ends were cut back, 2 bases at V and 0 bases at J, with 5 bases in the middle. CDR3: CASSLPSSYEQYF. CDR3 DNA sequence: TGTGCCAGCAGTTTACCGAGCTCCTACGAGCAGTACTTC.

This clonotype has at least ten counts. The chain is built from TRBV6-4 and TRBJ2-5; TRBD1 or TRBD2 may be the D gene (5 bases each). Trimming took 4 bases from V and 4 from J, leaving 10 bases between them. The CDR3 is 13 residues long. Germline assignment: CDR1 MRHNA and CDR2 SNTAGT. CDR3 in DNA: TGTGCCAGCAGTGCTACTGGGGGAGAGACCCAGTACTTC. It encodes CASSATGGETQYF.

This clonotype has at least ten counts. Here the CDR3 reads CASSYDNRNEAFF. The CDR3 DNA is TGTGCCAGCAGTTATGATAACAGGAATGAAGCTTTCTTT. The chain links TRBV7-3 to TRBJ1-1; perhaps TRBD1 as D (5 bases). Germline loops: CDR1 SGHTA, CDR2 FQGTGA. This CDR3 spans 13 amino acids. The germline V and J ends were trimmed by 6 bases and 7 bases, with 15 bases remaining between them.

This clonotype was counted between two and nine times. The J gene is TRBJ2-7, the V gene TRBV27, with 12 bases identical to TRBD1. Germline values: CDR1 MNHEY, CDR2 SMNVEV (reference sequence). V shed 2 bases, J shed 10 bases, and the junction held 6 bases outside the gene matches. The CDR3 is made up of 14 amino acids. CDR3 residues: CASSLAGQGAEQYF. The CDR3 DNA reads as TGTGCCAGCAGTTTAGCGGGACAGGGGGCGGAACAGTACTTC.

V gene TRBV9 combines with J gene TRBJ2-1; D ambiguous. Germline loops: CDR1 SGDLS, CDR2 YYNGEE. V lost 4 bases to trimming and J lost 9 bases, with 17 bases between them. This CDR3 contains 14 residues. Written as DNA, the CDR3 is TGTGCCAGCAGCACAGACACGGCCAACATTGAGCAGTTCTTC. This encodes CASSTDTANIEQFF.

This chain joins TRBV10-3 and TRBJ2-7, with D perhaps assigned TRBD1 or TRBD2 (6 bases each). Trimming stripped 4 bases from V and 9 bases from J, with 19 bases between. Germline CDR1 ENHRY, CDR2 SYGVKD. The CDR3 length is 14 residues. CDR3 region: CAISGGGGRAVQYF. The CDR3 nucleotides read TGTGCCATCAGTGGAGGAGGGGGAAGGGCCGTGCAGTACTTC.

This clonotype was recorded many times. Here the CDR3 reads CSAHNSGNTIYF. The CDR3 bases are TGCAGTGCTCACAACTCTGGAAACACCATATATTTT. The chain recombines TRBV20-1 with TRBJ1-3; D is unresolved. CDR3 length: 12 residues. V was clipped by 5 bases and J by 0 bases, with 5 bases between them. CDR1 is DFQATT and CDR2 is SNEGSKA in the germline V gene (reference sequence).

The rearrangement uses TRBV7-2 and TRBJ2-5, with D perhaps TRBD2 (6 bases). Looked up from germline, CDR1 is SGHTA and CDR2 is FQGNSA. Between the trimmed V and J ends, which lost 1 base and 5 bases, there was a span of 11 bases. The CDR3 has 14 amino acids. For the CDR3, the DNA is TGTGCCAGCAGCTTAGGGGGGGATGGGGAGACCCAGTACTTC. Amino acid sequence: CASSLGGDGETQYF.

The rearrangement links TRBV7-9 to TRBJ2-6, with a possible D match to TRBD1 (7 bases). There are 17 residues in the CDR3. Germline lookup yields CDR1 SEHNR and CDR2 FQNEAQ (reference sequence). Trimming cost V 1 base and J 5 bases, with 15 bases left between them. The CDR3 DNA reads TGTGCCAGCAGCTTAGGCGGGACAGCTCTCTGGGCCAACGTCCTGACTTTC. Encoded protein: CASSLGGTALWANVLTF. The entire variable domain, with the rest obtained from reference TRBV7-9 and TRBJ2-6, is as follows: DTGVSQNPRHKITKRGQNVTFRCDPISEHNRLYWYRQTLGQGPEFLTYFQNEAQLEKSRLLSDRFSAERPKGSFSTLEIQRTEQGDSAMYLCASSLGGTALWANVLTFGAGSRLTVL.

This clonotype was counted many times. The CDR3 here is CASSFDSADTQYF. The CDR3 DNA follows: TGCGCCAGCAGCTTTGATTCTGCGGATACGCAGTATTTT. This chain links TRBV5-1 with TRBJ2-3; D is undetermined. The CDR3 is 13 amino acids. V dropped 2 bases and J dropped 6 bases, with 10 bases sitting between them. CDR1 is SGHRS, CDR2 YFSETQ, per germline.

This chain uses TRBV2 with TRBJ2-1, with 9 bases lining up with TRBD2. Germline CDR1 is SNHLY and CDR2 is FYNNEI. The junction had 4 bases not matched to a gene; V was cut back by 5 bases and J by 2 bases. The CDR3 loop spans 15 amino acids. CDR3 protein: CASSQQRGAYNEQFF. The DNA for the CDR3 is TGTGCCAGCAGTCAGCAGCGGGGGGCCTACAATGAGCAGTTCTTC.

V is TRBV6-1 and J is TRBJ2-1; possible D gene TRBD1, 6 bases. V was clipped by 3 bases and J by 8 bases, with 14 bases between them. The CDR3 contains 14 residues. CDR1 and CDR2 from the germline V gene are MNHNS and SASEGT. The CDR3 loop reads CASSEFGQSDEQFF. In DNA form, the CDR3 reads TGTGCCAGCAGTGAGTTCGGACAGTCGGATGAGCAGTTCTTC.

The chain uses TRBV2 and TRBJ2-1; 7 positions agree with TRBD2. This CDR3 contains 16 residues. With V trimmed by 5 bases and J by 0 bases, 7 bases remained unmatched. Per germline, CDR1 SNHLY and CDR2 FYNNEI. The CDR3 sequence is CASSSPLAVSYNEQFF. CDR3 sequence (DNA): TGTGCCAGCAGTTCACCTCTAGCGGTCTCCTACAATGAGCAGTTCTTC.

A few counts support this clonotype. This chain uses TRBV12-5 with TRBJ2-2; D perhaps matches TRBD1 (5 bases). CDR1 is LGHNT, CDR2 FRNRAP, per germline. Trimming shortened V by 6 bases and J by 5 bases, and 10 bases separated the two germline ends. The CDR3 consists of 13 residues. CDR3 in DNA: TGTGCTAGTGGCACAGGAGATACCGGGGAGCTGTTTTTT. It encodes CASGTGDTGELFF.

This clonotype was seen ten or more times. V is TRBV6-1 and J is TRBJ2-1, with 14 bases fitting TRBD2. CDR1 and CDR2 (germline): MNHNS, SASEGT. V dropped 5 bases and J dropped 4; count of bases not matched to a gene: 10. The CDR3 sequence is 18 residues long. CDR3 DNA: TGTGCCAGCAGTCCCGGGACTAGCGGGAGTAAGTTTTACAATGAGCAGTTCTTC. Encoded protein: CASSPGTSGSKFYNEQFF.

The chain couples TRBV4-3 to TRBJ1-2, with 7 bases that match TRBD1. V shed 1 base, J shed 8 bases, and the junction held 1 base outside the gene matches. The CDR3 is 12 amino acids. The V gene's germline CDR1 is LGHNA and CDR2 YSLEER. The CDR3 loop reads CASSQGRGGYTF. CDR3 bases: TGCGCCAGCAGCCAAGGCAGGGGGGGCTACACCTTC.

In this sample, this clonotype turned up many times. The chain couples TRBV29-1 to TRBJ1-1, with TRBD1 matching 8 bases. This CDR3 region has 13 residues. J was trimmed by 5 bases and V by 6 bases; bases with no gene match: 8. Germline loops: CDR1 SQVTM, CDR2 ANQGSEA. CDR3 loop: CSVFAGGWTEAFF. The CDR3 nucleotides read TGCAGCGTCTTCGCAGGGGGCTGGACTGAAGCTTTCTTT.

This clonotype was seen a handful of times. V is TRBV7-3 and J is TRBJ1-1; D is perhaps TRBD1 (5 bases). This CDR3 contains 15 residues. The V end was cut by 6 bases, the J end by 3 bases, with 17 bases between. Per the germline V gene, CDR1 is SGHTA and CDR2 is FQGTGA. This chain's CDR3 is CASSPGAGIDTEAFF. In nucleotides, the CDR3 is TGTGCCAGCAGTCCCGGAGCAGGGATTGACACTGAAGCTTTCTTT.

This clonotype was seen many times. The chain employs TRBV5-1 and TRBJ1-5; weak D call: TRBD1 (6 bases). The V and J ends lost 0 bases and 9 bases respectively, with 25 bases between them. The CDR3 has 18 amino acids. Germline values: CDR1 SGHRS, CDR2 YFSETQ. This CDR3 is CASSLDGQGVGGGLPQHF. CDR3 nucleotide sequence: TGCGCCAGCAGCTTGGATGGGCAGGGTGTCGGTGGGGGCCTGCCCCAGCATTTT.

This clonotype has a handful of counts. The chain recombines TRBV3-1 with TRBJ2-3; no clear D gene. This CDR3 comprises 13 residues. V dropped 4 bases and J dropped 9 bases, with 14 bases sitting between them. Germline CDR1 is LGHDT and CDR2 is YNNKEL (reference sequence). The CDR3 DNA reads TGTGCCAGCAGCCCACAAGTAGGCCGAACGCAGTATTTT. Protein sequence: CASSPQVGRTQYF.

CDR3 nucleotides: TGTGCCAGCAGCGCATGGACAGGAACGCCGTCTGTCAAAAACATTCAGTACTTC. This encodes CASSAWTGTPSVKNIQYF. The chain is built from TRBV11-2 and TRBJ2-4, with 7 bases matching TRBD1. V shed 5 bases and J 3 bases; nucleotides not matched to a gene: 16. Germline CDR1 and CDR2: SGHAT and FQNNGV. The CDR3 is 18 residues long. Supplemented by reference TRBV11-2 and TRBJ2-4, the full variable domain reads EAGVAQSPRYKIIEKRQSVAFWCNPISGHATLYWYQQILGQGPKLLIQFQNNGVVDDSQLPKDRFSAERLKGVDSTLKIQPAKLEDSAVYLCASSAWTGTPSVKNIQYFGAGTRLSVL.